The 3 T cell receptor beta chains below were found in one sample sequenced in a study of identifying expanded T cells in peripheral blood. TCRdb's table, derived via immunoSEQ multiplex PCR, lists solely in-frame clones and lacks some. In the table there are under 95,000 clones, 70% to 90% of which are singletons. Material for sequencing was blood. Receptors originate from a person aged 18-70 years in good health.

This clone was observed a handful of times. The CDR3 is CASSVYGNSPLHF. The CDR3 bases are TGTGCCAGCAGCGTATACGGTAATTCACCCCTCCACTTT. The chain is built from TRBV9 and TRBJ1-6; D ambiguous. Germline V gene data show CDR1 as SGDLS and CDR2 as YYNGEE. The V end lost 1 base, the J end lost 6 bases, and 5 bases lay between the germline ends. This CDR3 is built from 13 residues.

The V call is TRBV11-2, the J call TRBJ2-7; D possibly matches TRBD1 or TRBD2 (5 bases each). CDR1 SGHAT and CDR2 FQNNGV come from the germline V gene. CDR3 length equals 13 residues. Trimming took off 5 bases at V and 4 bases at J, with 12 bases between the two ends. The CDR3 coding sequence is TGTGCCAGCAGCCTGGGACCTATATACGAGCAGTACTTC. It codes for CASSLGPIYEQYF.

The chain couples TRBV18 to TRBJ1-6, with D perhaps TRBD1 (6 bases). This CDR3 is built from 15 residues. V was cut by 1 base and J by 8 bases, with 12 bases left in between. The germline V gene has CDR1 KGHSH and CDR2 LQKENI. The CDR3 loop reads CASSPRPSGDSPLHF. DNA for the CDR3: TGTGCCAGCTCACCACGACCTTCAGGGGATTCACCCCTCCACTTT. Complete variable domain (other parts from reference TRBV18 and TRBJ1-6): NAGVMQNPRHLVRRRGQEARLRCSPMKGHSHVYWYRQLPEEGLKFMVYLQKENIIDESGMPKERFSAEFPKEGPSILRIQQVVRGDSAAYFCASSPRPSGDSPLHFGNGTRLTVT.